A single sample gave rise to the 28 T cell receptor beta chains below, sequenced in a study of blood T cell repertoires in COVID-19. Method: immunoSEQ multiplex PCR; TCRdb's copy keeps in-frame clones and lacks some. The sample lists some 370,000 clones, roughly four fifths occurring once. The specimen sequenced was PBMCs or T cells enriched from blood (not recorded which). The receptors come from a woman between 50 and 59 years old who had recovered from COVID-19.

The chain links TRBV2 to TRBJ1-2; possible D gene TRBD1, 5 bases. The CDR3 covers 13 residues. Germline values: CDR1 SNHLY, CDR2 FYNNEI. The ends were cut back, 1 base at V and 8 bases at J, with 11 bases in the middle. The CDR3 is CASSEVPGKGYTF. The DNA for the CDR3 is TGTGCCAGCAGTGAAGTACCAGGGAAAGGCTACACCTTC.

The chain combines TRBV11-3 with TRBJ2-2; 8 bases match TRBD1. CDR3 length: 14 residues. The germline gives CDR1 SGHNT, CDR2 YENEEA. Losses at the gene ends were 4 bases for V and 8 bases for J; bases not matched to a gene: 6. CDR3 DNA: TGTGCCAGCAGCTCCCGGACAGGGAGGGGGGAGCTGTTTTTT. Translated: CASSSRTGRGELFF.

V and J are TRBV19 and TRBJ1-1; 7 nucleotides agree with TRBD1. Trimming cost V 8 bases and J 0 bases; bases outside gene matches: 9. The CDR3 is 15 amino acids. Germline CDR1 and CDR2: LNHDA and SQIVND (reference sequence). The CDR3 protein is CASVPDRFMNTEAFF. The CDR3 DNA reads TGTGCCAGTGTTCCGGACAGGTTCATGAACACTGAAGCTTTCTTT.

The chain recombines TRBV4-3 with TRBJ2-7; D is unclear. V gave up 0 bases and J gave up 2 bases, with 8 bases separating them. The germline CDR1 and CDR2 sequences are LGHNA and YSLEER. The CDR3 extends over 14 amino acids. The CDR3 nucleotides read TGCGCCAGCAGCCAAGATGTCAACACCTACGAGCAGTACTTC. Amino acids: CASSQDVNTYEQYF.

The V call is TRBV19, the J call TRBJ2-2; no clear D gene. Trimming removed 6 bases from V and 4 bases from J, with 12 bases in between. Per the germline V gene, CDR1 is LNHDA and CDR2 is SQIVND (reference sequence). The CDR3 is 14 amino acids. CDR3 in DNA: TGTGCCAGTAGCCTCCGGGTGGGCACCGGGGAGCTGTTTTTT. Translating gives CASSLRVGTGELFF.

This clone was counted once. The gene calls are TRBV6-1 and TRBJ1-3, with D unclear. The CDR3 consists of 14 residues. V lost 3 bases, J lost 4 bases, and 10 bases lay in between. CDR1 and CDR2 (germline): MNHNS, SASEGT. CDR3 in amino acids: CASSDVAFGNTIYF. In DNA form, the CDR3 reads TGTGCCAGCAGTGATGTAGCCTTCGGAAACACCATATATTTT.

This clone was detected only once. The gene calls are TRBV4-1 and TRBJ1-3; 7 nucleotides align to TRBD1. Germline CDR1 is MGHRA and CDR2 is YSYEKL. The CDR3 runs 16 residues. Losses at the gene ends were 3 bases for V and 2 bases for J; bases not matched to a gene: 7. The CDR3 bases are TGCGCCAGCAGCCAGCAGGCCACAGGGGCTGGAAACACCATATATTTT. Residues: CASSQQATGAGNTIYF.

The chain is built from TRBV18 and TRBJ1-1; D remains ambiguous. The CDR3 length is 13 residues. Germline V gene lookup returns CDR1 KGHSH and CDR2 LQKENI. The germline V and J ends were trimmed by 3 bases and 4 bases, with 9 bases remaining between them. CDR3 region: CASSPSRGTEAFF. The CDR3 bases are TGTGCCAGCTCACCCAGCCGGGGCACTGAAGCTTTCTTT.

The rearrangement joins TRBV19 to TRBJ1-1; unclear D gene. Trimming removed 6 bases from V and 6 bases from J, with 14 bases in between. Germline assignment: CDR1 LNHDA and CDR2 SQIVND (reference sequence). This CDR3 has 13 amino acids. The CDR3 here is CASRAMGRPEAFF. CDR3 DNA sequence: TGTGCCAGTAGAGCTATGGGGAGACCTGAAGCTTTCTTT.

The chain combines TRBV7-8 with TRBJ1-5; possibly TRBD1 for D (5 bases). The germline gives CDR1 SGHVS, CDR2 FQNEAQ. The CDR3 loop spans 16 amino acids. With 0 bases removed from V and 6 bases from J, the gap between germline ends came to 15 bases. The CDR3 reads CASSLATGTGGQPQHF. In DNA form, the CDR3 reads TGTGCCAGCAGCTTAGCTACCGGGACGGGAGGTCAGCCCCAGCATTTT.

Only a few counts were recorded for this clone. The chain links TRBV3-1 (or the pseudogene TRBV3-2) to TRBJ2-5; D is unclear. Germline CDR1 LGHDT, CDR2 YNNKEL (reference sequence). The CDR3 spans 14 residues. V lost 2 bases to trimming and J lost 5 bases, with 12 bases between them. The CDR3 coding sequence is TGTGCCAGCAGCCAAAACTCGCAATCTGAGACCCAGTACTTC. Amino acids: CASSQNSQSETQYF.

This clone was seen a handful of times. The chain links TRBV18 to TRBJ2-7, with 8 bases aligning to TRBD2. The germline gives CDR1 KGHSH, CDR2 LQKENI. J lost 5 bases, V lost 6 bases, and 12 bases had no gene match. CDR3 length: 15 amino acids. CDR3: CASSYEAGAVDEQYF. The DNA for the CDR3 is TGTGCCAGCTCCTATGAAGCGGGAGCCGTCGACGAGCAGTACTTC.

This rearrangement joins TRBV7-2 to TRBJ1-1; maybe TRBD1 (5 bases). CDR3 length: 14 amino acids. The germline CDR1 and CDR2 sequences are SGHTA and FQGNSA. V was trimmed by 4 bases and J by 0 bases, leaving 9 bases between them. CDR3 region: CASSSRGVNTEAFF. The CDR3 DNA follows: TGTGCCAGCAGCTCCCGGGGGGTGAACACTGAAGCTTTCTTT.

The chain is built from TRBV2 and TRBJ1-6; D is perhaps TRBD1 (5 bases). Germline assignment: CDR1 SNHLY and CDR2 FYNNEI. V lost 1 base and J lost 9, with 10 bases in between. The CDR3 is 14 amino acids. DNA of the CDR3: TGTGCCAGCAGTGAAGTGACAGCCGGTTCACCCCTCCACTTT. It codes for CASSEVTAGSPLHF.

The rearrangement links TRBV5-5 to TRBJ1-6, with D perhaps TRBD1 (5 bases). CDR3 length equals 14 residues. V dropped 4 bases and J dropped 8 bases, with 13 bases sitting between them. Germline CDR1 SGHKS, CDR2 YYEKEE (reference sequence). The CDR3 nucleotides are TGTGCCAGCAGCCAGGGACCGGGGGATTCACCCCTCCACTTT. Translated, it gives CASSQGPGDSPLHF.

This rearrangement joins TRBV4-1 to TRBJ2-3; TRBD2 matches 8 bases. The germline V gene has CDR1 MGHRA and CDR2 YSYEKL. With V trimmed by 0 bases and J by 2 bases, 4 bases remained unmatched. The CDR3 length is 16 residues. Here the CDR3 DNA reads TGCGCCAGCAGCCAAGATAGGACTAGCCTCACAGATACGCAGTATTTT. Its translation is CASSQDRTSLTDTQYF.

The rearrangement links TRBV5-4 to TRBJ1-2; 9 nucleotides agree with TRBD1. Germline V gene sequence: CDR1 SGHNT, CDR2 YYREEE (reference sequence). J lost 8 bases, V lost 6 bases, and 17 bases had no gene match. The CDR3 runs to 16 residues. CDR3 nucleotide sequence: TGTGCCAGCAAGCTTGGTGGATTACAGGGGGCTAGGGGCTACACCTTC. Its protein product is CASKLGGLQGARGYTF.

The chain couples TRBV18 to TRBJ1-2; no definite D call. Germline CDR1 is KGHSH and CDR2 is LQKENI. With 5 bases removed from V and 4 bases from J, the gap between germline ends came to 14 bases. The CDR3 is 14 residues long. DNA of the CDR3: TGTGCCAGCTCAAGATCGGGAGATATCTATGGCTACACCTTC. Its protein is CASSRSGDIYGYTF.

The V and J genes are TRBV15 and TRBJ2-7; D is perhaps TRBD1 (5 bases). The CDR3 spans 15 residues. Trimming removed 0 bases at V and 4 bases at J, with 13 bases between. Germline CDR1 reads LNHNV; CDR2 reads YYDKDF (reference sequence). The CDR3 DNA reads TGTGCCACCAGCAGAGATGGGGCCCTCCCTTACGAGCAGTACTTC. It yields the protein CATSRDGALPYEQYF.

DNA of the CDR3: TGTGCCAGCAGCTTCGGTCAGGGATCGCCCCAAGATGGCTACACCTTC. Translating gives CASSFGQGSPQDGYTF. The chain is built from TRBV7-9 and TRBJ1-2; TRBD1 is a possible D gene (5 bases). Germline V gene data show CDR1 as SEHNR and CDR2 as FQNEAQ (reference sequence). CDR3 size: 16 residues. The V gene lost 3 bases and the J gene lost 6 bases, with 20 bases spanning the gap.

This chain joins TRBV18 and TRBJ1-2, with D possibly matching TRBD1 (6 bases). V was shortened by 3 bases and J by 1 base, with 18 bases between the two germline ends. From germline, CDR1 is KGHSH and CDR2 LQKENI. The CDR3 covers 17 residues. The CDR3 protein is CASSPQLSGQHNYGYTF. As DNA, the CDR3 is TGTGCCAGCTCACCCCAATTATCGGGACAACATAACTATGGCTACACCTTC.

The genes are TRBV7-2 and TRBJ1-3; 7 positions match TRBD1. Germline V gene lookup returns CDR1 SGHTA and CDR2 FQGNSA. The V gene end was trimmed by 6 bases and the J gene end by 2 bases; junction bases not matched to a gene: 7. The CDR3 runs to 15 residues. CDR3 amino acids: CASSHRGTAGNTIYF. The CDR3 bases are TGTGCCAGCAGTCACAGGGGTACGGCTGGAAACACCATATATTTT.

The genes are TRBV5-1 and TRBJ2-5; TRBD2 agrees at 8 bases. The CDR3 is 18 amino acids. CDR1 and CDR2 (germline): SGHRS, YFSETQ. With 0 bases clipped from V and 2 bases from J, the junction kept 12 bases outside the gene matches. The CDR3 DNA is TGCGCCAGCAGCTTGGCCCCCCGATCTAGCGGGCCTCAAGAGACCCAGTACTTC. This sequence encodes CASSLAPRSSGPQETQYF.

The sample holds a few counts of this clone. The chain links TRBV6-5 to TRBJ1-1, with D unresolved. The V gene lost 8 bases and the J gene lost 3 bases, with 13 bases spanning the gap. The germline CDR1 and CDR2 sequences are MNHEY and SVGAGI. The CDR3 consists of 13 residues. The CDR3 loop is CASPRPTHTEAFF. DNA of the CDR3: TGTGCCAGCCCCAGGCCTACGCACACTGAAGCTTTCTTT.

This rearrangement joins TRBV6-2 or TRBV6-3 to TRBJ1-2; 9 bases align to TRBD1. Losses at the gene ends were 0 bases for V and 1 base for J; bases not matched to a gene: 3. This CDR3 has 16 amino acids. CDR1 MNHEY and CDR2 SVGEGT come from the germline V gene. The CDR3, as DNA: TGTGCCAGCAGTTACTCGAGGACAGGGGATAACTATGGCTACACCTTC. This gives the protein CASSYSRTGDNYGYTF.

The gene calls are TRBV7-9 and TRBJ1-6; D gene uncertain. V lost 1 base, J lost 8 bases, and 9 bases lay in between. The germline CDR1 and CDR2 sequences are SEHNR and FQNEAQ (reference sequence). The CDR3 contains 14 residues. The chain's CDR3 is CASSLGHIDSPLHF. In DNA form, the CDR3 reads TGTGCCAGCAGCTTAGGACATATAGATTCACCCCTCCACTTT.

For the CDR3, the DNA is TGTGCCAGCAGCCGCAGGGGGCCTTACGAGCAGTACTTC. It yields the protein CASSRRGPYEQYF. The V gene is TRBV6-5, the J gene TRBJ2-7, with 8 nucleotides matching TRBD1. Trimming cost V 6 bases and J 4 bases; bases outside gene matches: 5. The CDR3 is made up of 13 amino acids. Germline V gene data show CDR1 as MNHEY and CDR2 as SVGAGI.

The chain has TRBV5-4 and TRBJ2-7, with 7 bases matching TRBD1. V was clipped by 2 bases and J by 3 bases; unmatched bases: 5. This CDR3 contains 14 residues. Germline V gene data show CDR1 as SGHNT and CDR2 as YYREEE (reference sequence). For the CDR3, the DNA is TGTGCCAGCAGCTTACCGGGACAGAACTACGAGCAGTACTTC. Translation gives CASSLPGQNYEQYF.